This T cell receptor (beta chain) was sequenced for a study of cytomegalovirus exposure and HLA in healthy donors. PCR primers comprised 60 Vbeta and 13 Jbeta primers. Clones were read by immunoSEQ multiplex PCR, and TCRdb kept only the in-frame ones, dropping some. This sample has 150,000 or so clones, with 70% to 90% found just once. This clone showed up just once. Material for sequencing was PBMCs. This receptor was obtained from a man aged 45-65 years in good health and CMV-seronegative.

CDR3 nucleotide sequence: TGTGCCAGCAGAACCAACTTTATCCTAAATGAGCAGTTCTTC. Its translation: CASRTNFILNEQFF. The rearrangement links TRBV6-5 to TRBJ2-1; unclear D gene. Trimming shortened V by 6 bases and J by 7 bases, and 16 bases separated the two germline ends. The CDR3 is made up of 14 amino acids. CDR1 and CDR2 from the germline V gene are MNHEY and SVGAGI.